This T cell receptor beta chain came from a study of T cells in Graves' hyperthyroidism and ophthalmopathy. RNA transcripts provided the source from which TCR beta CDR3 regions were amplified. The HTBI set primed first-round TCR CDR3 RT-PCR. TCRdb processed the multiplex PCR reads anew with MiXCR; each CDR3 protein has one entry. The table has 250,000 to 350,000 distinct CDR3 sequences, 15% to 20% seen once; the top ten hold 55% to 60%. Clinical Activity Scores of at least 3, NOSPECS grades of at least 4 and durations under 3 months characterized ophthalmopathy patients. Sequenced: blood. This TCR was sampled from a woman between 55 and 75 years old with Graves' ophthalmopathy.

The CDR3 spells CASSRSAVRYGYTF. The CDR3 DNA is TGTGCCAGCAGCAGATCAGCGGTCCGCTATGGCTACACCTTC. This chain connects TRBV5-4 to TRBJ1-2; D gene uncertain. The CDR3 extends over 14 amino acids. Trimming shortened V by 4 bases and J by 4 bases, and 14 bases separated the two germline ends. Germline V gene lookup returns CDR1 SGHNT and CDR2 YYREEE (reference sequence).